This T cell receptor beta chain originates from a study of shared clonotypes between healthy human individuals. Study at large: Researchers drew samples from two women and a few men aged 18 to 49.

CDR3 length: 15 residues. CDR1 is SGHRS and CDR2 is YFSETQ in the germline V gene. V trimming: 6 bases; J trimming: 5 bases; junction bases outside the gene matches: 8. Those who donated were healthy HIV-negative adults, with no recent acute infections or vaccinations reported. The genomic DNA of each subset was split evenly across several immunoSEQ plates. Scientists sequenced DNA from unsorted PBMC on ten immunoSEQ deep assay plates. The table came from immunoSEQ multiplex PCR; TCRdb's copy has only in-frame clones and leaves some out. The repertoire includes a few hundred thousand clones, 70% to 80% of them detected once, and over 9.5% sits in the top ten.

The chain employs TRBV5-1 and TRBJ2-5; 12 bases fit TRBD2. Input material: PBMCs. This receptor was taken from a woman in her forties in good health. Some clones in this sample may be carry-over from other donors' samples. CDR3 DNA: TGCGCCAGCACTCCCCAGACTAGCGGGAGCGAGACCCAGTACTTC. This sequence encodes CASTPQTSGSETQYF.